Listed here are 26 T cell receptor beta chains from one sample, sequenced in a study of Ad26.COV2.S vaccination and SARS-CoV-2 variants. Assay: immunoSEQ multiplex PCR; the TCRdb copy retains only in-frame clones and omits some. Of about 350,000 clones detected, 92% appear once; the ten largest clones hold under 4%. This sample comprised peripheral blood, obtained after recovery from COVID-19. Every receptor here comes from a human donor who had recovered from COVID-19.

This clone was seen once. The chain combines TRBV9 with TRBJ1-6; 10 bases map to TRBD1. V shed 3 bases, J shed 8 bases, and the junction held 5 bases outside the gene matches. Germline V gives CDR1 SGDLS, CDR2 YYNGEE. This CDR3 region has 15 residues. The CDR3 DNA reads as TGTGCCAGCAGCGGGTCCGGGACAGGGGATTCACCCCTCCACTTT. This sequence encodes CASSGSGTGDSPLHF.

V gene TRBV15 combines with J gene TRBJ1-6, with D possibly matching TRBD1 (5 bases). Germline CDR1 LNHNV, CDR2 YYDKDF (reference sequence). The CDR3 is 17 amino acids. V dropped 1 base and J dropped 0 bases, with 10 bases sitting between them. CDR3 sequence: CATSRVRGSSYNSPLHF. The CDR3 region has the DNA TGTGCCACCAGCAGAGTCCGGGGGAGCTCCTATAATTCACCCCTCCACTTT.

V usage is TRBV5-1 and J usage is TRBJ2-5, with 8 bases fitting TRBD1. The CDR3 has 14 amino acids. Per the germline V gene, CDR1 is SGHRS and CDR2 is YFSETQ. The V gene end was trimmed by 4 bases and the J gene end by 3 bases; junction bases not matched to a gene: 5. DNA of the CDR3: TGCGCCAGCAGCACCCGGACAGGGAAAGAGACCCAGTACTTC. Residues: CASSTRTGKETQYF. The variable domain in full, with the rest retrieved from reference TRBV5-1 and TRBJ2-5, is KAGVTQTPRYLIKTRGQQVTLSCSPISGHRSVSWYQQTPGQGLQFLFEYFSETQRNKGNFPGRFSGRQFSNSRSEMNVSTLELGDSALYLCASSTRTGKETQYFGPGTRLLVL.

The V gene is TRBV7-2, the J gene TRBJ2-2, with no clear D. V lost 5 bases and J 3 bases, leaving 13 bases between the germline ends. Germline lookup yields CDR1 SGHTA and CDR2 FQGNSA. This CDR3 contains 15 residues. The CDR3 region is CASSEIGLHTGELFF. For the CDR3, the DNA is TGTGCCAGCAGCGAAATAGGCCTACACACCGGGGAGCTGTTTTTT.

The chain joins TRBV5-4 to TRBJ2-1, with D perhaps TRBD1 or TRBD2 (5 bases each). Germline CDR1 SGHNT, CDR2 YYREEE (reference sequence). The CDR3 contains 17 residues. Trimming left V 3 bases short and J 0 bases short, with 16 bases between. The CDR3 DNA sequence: TGTGCCAGCAGCTCCCGTTCACGGGGCGGCTCCTACAATGAGCAGTTCTTC. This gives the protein CASSSRSRGGSYNEQFF.

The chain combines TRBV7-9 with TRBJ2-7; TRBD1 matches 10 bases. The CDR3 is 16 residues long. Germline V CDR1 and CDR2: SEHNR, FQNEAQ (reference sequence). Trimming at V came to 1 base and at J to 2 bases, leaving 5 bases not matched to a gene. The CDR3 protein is CASSLDPGQGAYEQYF. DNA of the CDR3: TGTGCCAGCAGCTTAGACCCCGGACAGGGGGCCTACGAGCAGTACTTC.

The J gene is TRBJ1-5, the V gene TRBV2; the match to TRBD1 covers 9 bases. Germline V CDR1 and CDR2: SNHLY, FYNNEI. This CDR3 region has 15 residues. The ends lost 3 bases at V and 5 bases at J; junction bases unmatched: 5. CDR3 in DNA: TGTGCCAGCAGTGACGGGACAGGGATGGATCAGCCCCAGCATTTT. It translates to CASSDGTGMDQPQHF. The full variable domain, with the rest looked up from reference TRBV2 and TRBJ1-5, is EPEVTQTPSHQVTQMGQEVILRCVPISNHLYFYWYRQILGQKVEFLVSFYNNEISEKSEIFDDQFSVERPDGSNFTLKIRSTKLEDSAMYFCASSDGTGMDQPQHFGDGTRLSIL.

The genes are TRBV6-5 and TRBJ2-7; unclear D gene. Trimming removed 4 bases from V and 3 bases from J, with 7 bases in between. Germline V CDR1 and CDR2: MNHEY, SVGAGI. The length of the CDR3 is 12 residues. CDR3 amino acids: CASSSGGYEQYF. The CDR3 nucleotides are TGTGCCAGCAGTTCCGGCGGCTACGAGCAGTACTTC.

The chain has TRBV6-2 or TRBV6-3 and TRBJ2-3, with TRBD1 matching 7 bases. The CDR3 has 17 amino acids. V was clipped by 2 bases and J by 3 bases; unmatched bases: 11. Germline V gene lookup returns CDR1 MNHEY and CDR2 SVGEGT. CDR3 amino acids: CASSYGRDRVGTDTQYF. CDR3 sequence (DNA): TGTGCCAGCAGTTACGGGCGCGACAGGGTGGGGACAGATACGCAGTATTTT.

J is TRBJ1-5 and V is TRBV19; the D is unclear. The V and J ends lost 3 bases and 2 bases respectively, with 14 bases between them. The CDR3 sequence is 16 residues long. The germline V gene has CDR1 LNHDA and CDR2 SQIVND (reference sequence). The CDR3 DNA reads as TGTGCCAGTAGTATTTTGGGCCTAAGAGGCAATCAGCCCCAGCATTTT. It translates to CASSILGLRGNQPQHF.

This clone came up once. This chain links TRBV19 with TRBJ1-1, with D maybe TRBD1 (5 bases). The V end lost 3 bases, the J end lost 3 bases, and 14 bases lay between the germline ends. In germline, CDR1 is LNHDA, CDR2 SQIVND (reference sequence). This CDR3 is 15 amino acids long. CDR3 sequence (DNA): TGTGCCAGTAGTATGGGGTTCCGCAGGGACACTGAAGCTTTCTTT. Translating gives CASSMGFRRDTEAFF.

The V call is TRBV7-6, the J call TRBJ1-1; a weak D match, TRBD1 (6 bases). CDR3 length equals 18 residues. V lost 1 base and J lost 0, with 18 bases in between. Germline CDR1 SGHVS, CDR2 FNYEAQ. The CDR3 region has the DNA TGTGCCAGCAGCTTAGATGTAAAAGGACAGAAGTTGAACACTGAAGCTTTCTTT. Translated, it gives CASSLDVKGQKLNTEAFF.

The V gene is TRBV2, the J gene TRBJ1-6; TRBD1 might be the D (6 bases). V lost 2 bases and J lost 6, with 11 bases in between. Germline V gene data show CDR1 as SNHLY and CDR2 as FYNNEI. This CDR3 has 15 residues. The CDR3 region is CASSEKGGPNSPLHF. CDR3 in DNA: TGTGCCAGCAGTGAAAAGGGGGGCCCTAATTCACCCCTCCACTTT.

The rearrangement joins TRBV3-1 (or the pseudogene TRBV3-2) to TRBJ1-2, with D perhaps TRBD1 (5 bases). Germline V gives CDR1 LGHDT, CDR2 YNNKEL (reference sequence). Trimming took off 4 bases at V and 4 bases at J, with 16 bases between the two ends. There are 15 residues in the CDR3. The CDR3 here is CASSLGRGRSYGYTF. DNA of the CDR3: TGTGCCAGCAGCCTCGGTAGGGGAAGAAGCTATGGCTACACCTTC.

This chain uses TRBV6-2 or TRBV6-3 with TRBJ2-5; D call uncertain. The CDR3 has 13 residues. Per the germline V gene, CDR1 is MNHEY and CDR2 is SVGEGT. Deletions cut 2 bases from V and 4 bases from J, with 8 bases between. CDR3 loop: CASSYAIVETQYF. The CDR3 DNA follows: TGTGCCAGCAGTTACGCGATAGTAGAGACCCAGTACTTC.

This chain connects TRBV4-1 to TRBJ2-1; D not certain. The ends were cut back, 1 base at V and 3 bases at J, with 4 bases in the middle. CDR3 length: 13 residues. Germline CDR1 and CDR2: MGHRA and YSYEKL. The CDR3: CASSQVSYNEQFF. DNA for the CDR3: TGCGCCAGCAGCCAAGTGAGCTACAATGAGCAGTTCTTC.

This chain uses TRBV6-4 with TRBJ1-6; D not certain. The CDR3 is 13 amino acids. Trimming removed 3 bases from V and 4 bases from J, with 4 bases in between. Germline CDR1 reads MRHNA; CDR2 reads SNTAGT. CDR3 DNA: TGTGCCAGCAGTGAAGGGTATAATTCACCCCTCCACTTT. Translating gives CASSEGYNSPLHF.

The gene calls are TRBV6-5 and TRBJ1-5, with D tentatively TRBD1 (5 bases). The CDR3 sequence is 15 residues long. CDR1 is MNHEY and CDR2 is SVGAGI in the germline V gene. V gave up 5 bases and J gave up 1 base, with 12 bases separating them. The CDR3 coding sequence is TGTGCCAGCAGTCGGGGCCGGGGGAGCAATCAGCCCCAGCATTTT. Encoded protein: CASSRGRGSNQPQHF.

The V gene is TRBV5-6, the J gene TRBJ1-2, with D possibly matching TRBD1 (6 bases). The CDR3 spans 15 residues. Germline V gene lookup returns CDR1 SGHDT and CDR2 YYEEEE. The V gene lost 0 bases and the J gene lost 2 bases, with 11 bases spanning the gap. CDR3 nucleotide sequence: TGTGCCAGCAGCTTGGTGGCGCAGGGGAACTATGGCTACACCTTC. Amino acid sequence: CASSLVAQGNYGYTF.

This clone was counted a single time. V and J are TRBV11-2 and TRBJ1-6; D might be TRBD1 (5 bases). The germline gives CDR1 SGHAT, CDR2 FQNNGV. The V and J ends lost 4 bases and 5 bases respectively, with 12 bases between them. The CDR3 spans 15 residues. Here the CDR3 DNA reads TGTGCCAGCAGCTCAGCGGGGCCAAATAATTCACCCCTCCACTTT. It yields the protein CASSSAGPNNSPLHF.

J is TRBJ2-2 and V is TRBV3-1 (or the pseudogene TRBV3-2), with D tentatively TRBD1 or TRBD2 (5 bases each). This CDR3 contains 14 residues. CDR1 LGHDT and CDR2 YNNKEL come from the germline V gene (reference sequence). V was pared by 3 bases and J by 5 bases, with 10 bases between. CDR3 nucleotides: TGTGCCAGCAGCCACGGGACGAGGACCGGGGAGCTGTTTTTT. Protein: CASSHGTRTGELFF.

The DNA of the CDR3 is TGTGCCACCCGGGGGAGGACAGACCCAATCTCCTATGGCTACACCTTC. Amino acid sequence: CATRGRTDPISYGYTF. This chain links TRBV10-3 with TRBJ1-2; D perhaps matches TRBD1 (6 bases). Germline V CDR1 and CDR2: ENHRY, SYGVKD. CDR3 size: 16 residues. Trimming shortened V by 10 bases and J by 4 bases, and 25 bases separated the two germline ends.

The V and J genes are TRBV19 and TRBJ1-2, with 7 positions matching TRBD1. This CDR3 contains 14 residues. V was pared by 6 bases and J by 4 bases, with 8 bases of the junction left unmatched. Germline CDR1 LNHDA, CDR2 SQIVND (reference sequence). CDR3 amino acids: CASRGNRGSYGYTF. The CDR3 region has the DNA TGTGCCAGTAGAGGAAACAGGGGATCCTATGGCTACACCTTC. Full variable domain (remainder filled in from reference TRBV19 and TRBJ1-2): DGGITQSPKYLFRKEGQNVTLSCEQNLNHDAMYWYRQDPGQGLRLIYYSQIVNDFQKGDIAEGYSVSREKKESFPLTVTSAQKNPTAFYLCASRGNRGSYGYTFGSGTRLTVV.

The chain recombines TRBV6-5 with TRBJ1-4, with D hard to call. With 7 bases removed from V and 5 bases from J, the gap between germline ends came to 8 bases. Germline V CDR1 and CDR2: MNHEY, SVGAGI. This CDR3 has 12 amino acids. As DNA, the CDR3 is TGTGCCAGCACGATCCCAAATGAAAAACTGTTTTTT. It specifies CASTIPNEKLFF.

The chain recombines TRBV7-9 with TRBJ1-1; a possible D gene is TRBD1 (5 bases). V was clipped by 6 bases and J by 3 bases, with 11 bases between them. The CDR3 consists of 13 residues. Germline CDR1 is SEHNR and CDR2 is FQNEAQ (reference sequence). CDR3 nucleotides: TGTGCCAGCAGACCAAGAGGGGACACTGAAGCTTTCTTT. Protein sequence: CASRPRGDTEAFF.

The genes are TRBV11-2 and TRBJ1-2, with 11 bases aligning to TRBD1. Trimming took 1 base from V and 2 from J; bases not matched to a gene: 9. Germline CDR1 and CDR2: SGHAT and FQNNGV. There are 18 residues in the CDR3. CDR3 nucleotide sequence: TGTGCCAGCAGCTTAGGATTTTGGACAGGGGGCGCCAACTATGGCTACACCTTC. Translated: CASSLGFWTGGANYGYTF.